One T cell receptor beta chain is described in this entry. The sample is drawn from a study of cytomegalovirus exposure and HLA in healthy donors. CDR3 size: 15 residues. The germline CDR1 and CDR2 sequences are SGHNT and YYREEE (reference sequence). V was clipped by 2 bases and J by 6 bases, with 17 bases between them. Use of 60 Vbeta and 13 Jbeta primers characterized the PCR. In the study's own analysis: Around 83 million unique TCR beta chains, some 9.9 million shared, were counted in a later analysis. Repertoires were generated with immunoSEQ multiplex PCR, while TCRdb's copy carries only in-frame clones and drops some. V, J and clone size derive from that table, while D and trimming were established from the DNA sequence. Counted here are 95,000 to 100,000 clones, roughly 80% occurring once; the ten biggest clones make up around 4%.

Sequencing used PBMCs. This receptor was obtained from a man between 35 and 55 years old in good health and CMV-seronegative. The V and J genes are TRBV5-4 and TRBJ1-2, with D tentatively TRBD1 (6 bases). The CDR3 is CASSLPAGKGDGYTF. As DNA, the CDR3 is TGTGCCAGCAGCTTACCCGCAGGGAAGGGGGATGGCTACACCTTC.